This TCR beta chain came from a study of blood T cell repertoires in COVID-19. Germline-derived CDR1 and CDR2 are SNHLY and FYNNEI. Trimming shortened V by 7 bases and J by 2 bases, and 11 bases separated the two germline ends. The CDR3 length is 13 residues. The assay was immunoSEQ multiplex PCR, and TCRdb's table has in-frame clones only and misses some. The table shows about 75,000 clones, with 90% occurring only once. Material for sequencing was peripheral blood. This chain links TRBV2 with TRBJ2-5; D unclear. The source is a human donor in a cohort sampled during active COVID-19. The CDR3 is CASTFRRQETQYF. Here the CDR3 DNA reads TGTGCCAGCACCTTTAGGAGACAAGAGACCCAGTACTTC. The full variable domain, with the rest looked up from reference TRBV2 and TRBJ2-5, is EPEVTQTPSHQVTQMGQEVILRCVPISNHLYFYWYRQILGQKVEFLVSFYNNEISEKSEIFDDQFSVERPDGSNFTLKIRSTKLEDSAMYFCASTFRRQETQYFGPGTRLLVL.